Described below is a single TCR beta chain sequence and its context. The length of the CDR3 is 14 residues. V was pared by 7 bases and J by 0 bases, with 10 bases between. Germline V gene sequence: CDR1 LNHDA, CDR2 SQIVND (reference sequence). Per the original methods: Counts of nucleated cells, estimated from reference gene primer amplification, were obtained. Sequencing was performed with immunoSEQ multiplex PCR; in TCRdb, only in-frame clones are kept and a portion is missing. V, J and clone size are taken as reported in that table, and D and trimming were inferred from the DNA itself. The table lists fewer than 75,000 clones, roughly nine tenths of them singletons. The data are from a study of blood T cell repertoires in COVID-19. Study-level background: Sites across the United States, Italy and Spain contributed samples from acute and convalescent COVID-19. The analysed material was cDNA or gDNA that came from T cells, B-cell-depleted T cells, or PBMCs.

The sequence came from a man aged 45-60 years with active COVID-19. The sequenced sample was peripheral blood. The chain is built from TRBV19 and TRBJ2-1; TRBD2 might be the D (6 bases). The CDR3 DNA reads TGTGCCAGTATGGCGGGATACTCCTACAATGAGCAGTTCTTC. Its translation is CASMAGYSYNEQFF.